A single sample gave rise to the 17 T cell receptor beta chains below, sequenced in a study of cytomegalovirus exposure and HLA in healthy donors (dated by TCRdb to about 2017). The protocol used for the library was the immunoSEQ multiplex PCR assay. For the multiplex PCR, a mixture combining 60 forward primers for TCR Vbeta segments and 13 reverse primers for TCR Jbeta segments was used. TCRdb re-hosts the immuneACCESS table, in-frame sequences only. Its copies lack some clones; in the studies checked, an unresolved V gene accounts for under half of them, and the cause for the rest is not known. A total of about 180,000 clones appear in this sample, under 90% of them only once. Around 5% of the sample is in the top ten clones. Sequencing used PBMCs. These receptors were obtained from a man younger than 35 in good health and CMV-seronegative.

The chain recombines TRBV5-1 with TRBJ2-7; TRBD1 might be the D (6 bases). The CDR3 runs to 14 residues. Trimming stripped 1 base from V and 6 bases from J, with 14 bases between. Germline V lookup: CDR1 SGHRS, CDR2 YFSETQ. The CDR3 nucleotides read TGCGCCAGCAGCTTGACCACAGGGCGCGGCGAGCAGTACTTC. Its protein product is CASSLTTGRGEQYF.

The chain uses TRBV7-2 and TRBJ2-1, with TRBD2 identical over 14 bases. V lost 5 bases to trimming and J lost 4 bases; unmatched junction nucleotides: 4. The CDR3 is 16 residues long. Germline V lookup: CDR1 SGHTA, CDR2 FQGNSA. The CDR3 DNA reads TGTGCCAGCAGCAAGCGGACTAGCGGGAGGTACAATGAGCAGTTCTTC. Its protein is CASSKRTSGRYNEQFF.

The chain links TRBV5-1 to TRBJ2-3; TRBD2 agrees at 15 bases. From germline, CDR1 is SGHRS and CDR2 YFSETQ. CDR3 size: 15 residues. With V trimmed by 4 bases and J by 5 bases, 2 bases remained unmatched. The CDR3 is CASSGGLAGGDTQYF. The CDR3, as DNA: TGCGCCAGCAGCGGGGGACTAGCGGGAGGAGATACGCAGTATTTT.

The gene calls are TRBV30 and TRBJ2-2; TRBD2 agrees at 8 bases. CDR3 length: 12 amino acids. J was trimmed by 7 bases and V by 4 bases; bases with no gene match: 2. Germline V gene data show CDR1 as GTSNPN and CDR2 as SVGIG (reference sequence). Written as DNA, the CDR3 is TGTGCCTGGAATAGCGGGGTCGGGGAGCTGTTTTTT. This codes for CAWNSGVGELFF.

The chain recombines TRBV6-7 with TRBJ2-7; maybe TRBD2 (6 bases). TRBV6-7 is assigned to the ORF class and has an uncertain function. V was shortened by 7 bases and J by 3 bases, with 10 bases between the two germline ends. This CDR3 has 12 amino acids. The CDR3 spells CASKRLVYEQYF. Here the CDR3 DNA reads TGTGCCAGCAAGAGACTAGTCTACGAGCAGTACTTC.

The rearrangement links TRBV6-1 to TRBJ2-5, with TRBD2 identical over 7 bases. The CDR3 runs 16 residues. V trimming: 0 bases; J trimming: 1 base; junction bases outside the gene matches: 5. Germline CDR1 is MNHNS and CDR2 is SASEGT. The CDR3 nucleotides are TGTGCCAGCAGTGAAGCGCGATCGGGAGGCCAAGAGACCCAGTACTTC. It codes for CASSEARSGGQETQYF.

This sequence joins TRBV4-3 and TRBJ2-7; D unresolved. CDR1 is LGHNA, CDR2 YSLEER, per germline. V was clipped by 0 bases and J by 5 bases, with 23 bases between them. The CDR3 sequence is 18 residues long. CDR3 sequence: CASSQEGGPGFGFHEQYF. CDR3 sequence (DNA): TGCGCCAGCAGCCAAGAGGGTGGGCCAGGATTTGGCTTTCACGAGCAGTACTTC.

This chain links TRBV7-9 with TRBJ1-6, with 8 bases that match TRBD1. The CDR3 runs 14 residues. The germline CDR1 and CDR2 sequences are SEHNR and FQNEAQ (reference sequence). The trim removed 1 base at V and 10 bases at J, leaving 3 bases unmatched. The CDR3 DNA sequence: TGTGCCAGCAGCTTAGGGACAGGGAGCTCACCCCTCCACTTT. Protein sequence: CASSLGTGSSPLHF.

This clone was found once. The J gene is TRBJ2-2, the V gene TRBV10-3; D perhaps matches TRBD1 (5 bases). Germline CDR1 reads ENHRY; CDR2 reads SYGVKD. V gave up 8 bases and J gave up 6 bases, with 13 bases separating them. This CDR3 has 13 amino acids. CDR3 in amino acids: CAILAREAGELFF. Here the CDR3 DNA reads TGTGCCATCCTGGCCAGGGAAGCCGGGGAGCTGTTTTTT.

V usage is TRBV5-1 and J usage is TRBJ1-1; D perhaps matches TRBD1 (5 bases). V lost 3 bases and J 0 bases, leaving 15 bases between the germline ends. Germline values: CDR1 SGHRS, CDR2 YFSETQ. The CDR3 loop spans 16 amino acids. The CDR3 loop is CASSSDGGNMNTEAFF. The CDR3 region has the DNA TGCGCCAGCAGCTCAGACGGGGGGAATATGAACACTGAAGCTTTCTTT.

The DNA for the CDR3 is TGTGCCAGCAGGAACCCCAGGGGTCCGCTCTACGAGCAGTACTTC. As protein: CASRNPRGPLYEQYF. The V call is TRBV28, the J call TRBJ2-7; tentatively, D is TRBD1 (6 bases). Germline V gene lookup returns CDR1 MDHEN and CDR2 SYDVKM. CDR3 length equals 15 residues. Trimming shortened V by 6 bases and J by 3 bases, and 18 bases separated the two germline ends.

The CDR3 here is CATQKPERPEGGYTF. Written as DNA, the CDR3 is TGTGCCACCCAAAAGCCGGAGCGACCCGAAGGTGGCTACACCTTC. The V and J genes are TRBV7-9 and TRBJ1-2; D is uncertain. Deletions cut 10 bases from V and 7 bases from J, with 25 bases between. This CDR3 is built from 15 residues. Germline V gives CDR1 SEHNR, CDR2 FQNEAQ (reference sequence).

The rearrangement uses TRBV18 and TRBJ2-7; 9 bases align to TRBD1. Looked up from germline, CDR1 is KGHSH and CDR2 is LQKENI. J gave up 6 bases and V 5 bases, and 14 bases lay outside the gene matches. CDR3 length: 16 residues. For the CDR3, the DNA is TGTGCCAGCTCAAAAACACCGGGACAGGGCTTGTTCGAGCAGTACTTC. It yields the protein CASSKTPGQGLFEQYF.

This chain joins TRBV6-1 and TRBJ2-7, with D possibly being TRBD1 (6 bases). Germline lookup yields CDR1 MNHNS and CDR2 SASEGT. This CDR3 has 13 residues. Trimming removed 7 bases at V and 3 bases at J, with 13 bases between. Here the CDR3 DNA reads TGTGCCAGCATTGGGACACCTGACTACGAGCAGTACTTC. Translated, it gives CASIGTPDYEQYF.

This clone appeared a few times. The chain links TRBV5-5 to TRBJ2-3; 12 bases map to TRBD2. Germline loops: CDR1 SGHKS, CDR2 YYEKEE (reference sequence). Trimming took 1 base from V and 5 from J; bases not matched to a gene: 2. The CDR3 loop spans 15 amino acids. The CDR3 protein is CASSLWTSGEDTQYF. CDR3 bases: TGTGCCAGCAGCTTGTGGACTAGCGGGGAAGATACGCAGTATTTT.

This clone is a singleton in its sample. This chain joins TRBV28 and TRBJ1-1, with D uncertain. The CDR3 is 13 residues long. The V end lost 7 bases, the J end lost 1 base, and 10 bases lay between the germline ends. The germline V gene has CDR1 MDHEN and CDR2 SYDVKM. CDR3: CASTFEGNTEAFF. CDR3 sequence (DNA): TGTGCCAGCACTTTCGAGGGGAACACTGAAGCTTTCTTT. Using reference TRBV28 and TRBJ1-1 for the parts outside the CDR3, the full variable domain is DVKVTQSSRYLVKRTGEKVFLECVQDMDHENMFWYRQDPGLGLRLIYFSYDVKMKEKGDIPEGYSVSREKKERFSLILESASTNQTSMYLCASTFEGNTEAFFGQGTRLTVV.

In DNA, the CDR3 is TGTGCCATTCGCTCTAGCGGGAGGGCCGACACCGGGGAGCTGTTTTTT. Translated, it gives CAIRSSGRADTGELFF. V usage is TRBV10-3 and J usage is TRBJ2-2; 12 bases line up with TRBD2. V lost 9 bases to trimming and J lost 3 bases; unmatched junction nucleotides: 8. The CDR3 length is 16 residues. Germline V CDR1 and CDR2: ENHRY, SYGVKD.